One sample yielded the 20 T cell receptor beta chains listed below, sequenced in a study of shared clonotypes between healthy human individuals. Assay used: immunoSEQ multiplex PCR; TCRdb lists only in-frame clones, some missing. The sample yields some 2,500,000 clones, roughly 93% seen once. Sequenced input: naive CD4+ T cells from PBMCs. The sample's subset: CD45RA+ positively selected. All receptors come from a man in his late teens or twenties in good health. Some clones in this sample may be carry-over from other donors' samples.

The chain uses TRBV6-5 and TRBJ2-1; D gene ambiguous. Germline values: CDR1 MNHEY, CDR2 SVGAGI. V lost 7 bases to trimming and J lost 6 bases, with 13 bases between them. This CDR3 spans 13 amino acids. CDR3 protein: CASKIDRSNEQFF. CDR3 sequence (DNA): TGTGCCAGCAAGATCGACCGGAGCAATGAGCAGTTCTTC.

The CDR3 protein is CASSKLESYYEQYF. DNA for the CDR3: TGTGCCAGCAGTAAATTGGAATCCTACTACGAGCAGTACTTC. This chain connects TRBV2 to TRBJ2-7; D not resolved. V was cut by 5 bases and J by 3 bases, with 14 bases left in between. The CDR3 is made up of 14 amino acids. CDR1 and CDR2 from the germline V gene are SNHLY and FYNNEI.

The V gene is TRBV7-2, the J gene TRBJ1-2; D perhaps matches TRBD1 (5 bases). V shed 5 bases and J shed 5 bases, with 18 bases lying between them. In germline, CDR1 is SGHTA, CDR2 FQGNSA. CDR3 length: 15 amino acids. CDR3: CASSLGGVPLYGYTF. CDR3 DNA: TGTGCCAGCAGCCTTGGGGGGGTCCCACTTTATGGCTACACCTTC.

V gene TRBV12-5 combines with J gene TRBJ1-2, with 8 bases aligning to TRBD1. The CDR3 extends over 17 amino acids. The germline CDR1 and CDR2 sequences are LGHNT and FRNRAP. The V gene end was trimmed by 0 bases and the J gene end by 4 bases; junction bases not matched to a gene: 10. The CDR3 loop is CASGLVVDRADVYGYTF. The CDR3 bases are TGTGCTAGTGGTTTGGTTGTGGACAGGGCAGATGTCTATGGCTACACCTTC.

The rearrangement links TRBV6-4 to TRBJ2-1; 11 nucleotides match TRBD2. The germline gives CDR1 MRHNA, CDR2 SNTAGT. This CDR3 has 14 amino acids. Losses at the gene ends were 2 bases for V and 9 bases for J; bases not matched to a gene: 3. The CDR3 protein is CASSDRLAGGEQFF. The DNA of the CDR3 is TGTGCCAGCAGTGACAGGCTAGCGGGAGGTGAGCAGTTCTTC.

As concerns this clone: The same CDR3 can be traced to other DNA sequences in this sample. The chain combines TRBV14 with TRBJ1-1, with D hard to call. The ends were cut back, 1 base at V and 1 base at J, with 4 bases in the middle. CDR3 length: 13 residues. CDR1 SGHDN and CDR2 FVKESK come from the germline V gene. CDR3 amino acids: CASSQGRNTEAFF. CDR3 in DNA: TGTGCCAGCAGCCAAGGGCGGAACACTGAAGCTTTCTTT.

V and J are TRBV27 and TRBJ2-3; 10 nucleotides align to TRBD1. Germline V CDR1 and CDR2: MNHEY, SMNVEV (reference sequence). The CDR3 spans 15 residues. J gave up 3 bases and V 5 bases, and 5 bases lay outside the gene matches. CDR3 DNA: TGTGCCAGCAGTGCCCCGGGACAGGGGACAGATACGCAGTATTTT. Its protein product is CASSAPGQGTDTQYF.

The rearrangement uses TRBV4-2 and TRBJ1-2, with 9 positions matching TRBD1. Looked up from germline, CDR1 is LGHNA and CDR2 is YNFKEQ. J was trimmed by 3 bases and V by 4 bases; bases with no gene match: 3. CDR3 size: 14 residues. The chain's CDR3 is CASSRDRAHYGYTF. The DNA of the CDR3 is TGTGCCAGCAGCCGGGACAGGGCTCACTATGGCTACACCTTC.

V is TRBV7-3 and J is TRBJ2-2, with 10 bases that match TRBD2. Trimming at V came to 1 base and at J to 7 bases, leaving 6 bases not matched to a gene. The CDR3 loop spans 16 amino acids. CDR1 is SGHTA, CDR2 FQGTGA, per germline. The CDR3 bases are TGTGCCAGCAGCTTAAGGCTAGCGGGAGTTGGCGGGGAGCTGTTTTTT. Translated, it gives CASSLRLAGVGGELFF.

The J gene is TRBJ2-3, the V gene TRBV12-5; D not resolved. The CDR3 spans 13 residues. Trimming stripped 5 bases from V and 2 bases from J, with 8 bases between. Germline V lookup: CDR1 LGHNT, CDR2 FRNRAP. CDR3 DNA sequence: TGTGCTAGTGGTGGGATGTCCACAGATACGCAGTATTTT. Protein: CASGGMSTDTQYF.

In regard to this clone: Other DNA sequences of this sample code for an identical CDR3. The chain carries TRBV28 and TRBJ1-2; the D gene is possibly TRBD1 (5 bases). Trimming took 1 base from V and 8 from J, leaving 8 bases between them. Germline CDR1 reads MDHEN; CDR2 reads SYDVKM. The CDR3 runs to 12 residues. The CDR3 region is CASSLSGQGYTF. The CDR3 DNA is TGTGCCAGCAGTTTATCAGGGCAAGGCTACACCTTC.

The V gene is TRBV7-6, the J gene TRBJ2-6; D possibly matches TRBD1 or TRBD2 (5 bases each). There are 17 residues in the CDR3. V lost 3 bases and J 2 bases, leaving 14 bases between the germline ends. Per the germline V gene, CDR1 is SGHVS and CDR2 is FNYEAQ. The CDR3 loop reads CASSFAGTSTGANVLTF. The CDR3 DNA reads as TGTGCCAGCAGCTTCGCCGGGACCTCAACTGGGGCCAACGTCCTGACTTTC.

This chain uses TRBV6-1 with TRBJ2-7; D gene unclear. Trimming removed 3 bases at V and 2 bases at J, with 11 bases between. The CDR3 sequence is 14 residues long. CDR1 and CDR2 from the germline V gene are MNHNS and SASEGT. CDR3 sequence: CASSEVNRAYEQYF. The CDR3 DNA follows: TGTGCCAGCAGTGAGGTAAACAGAGCCTACGAGCAGTACTTC.

The chain is built from TRBV27 and TRBJ1-2, with no clear D. The CDR3 runs 15 residues. Germline CDR1 MNHEY, CDR2 SMNVEV (reference sequence). Trimming cost V 5 bases and J 1 base, with 14 bases left between them. CDR3 in amino acids: CASSHFAGNNYGYTF. The CDR3 nucleotides read TGTGCCAGCAGTCATTTCGCGGGGAATAACTATGGCTACACCTTC.

The chain couples TRBV7-2 to TRBJ2-7; D could derive from TRBD1 or TRBD2 (6 bases each). V was clipped by 1 base and J by 2 bases, with 12 bases between them. Germline lookup yields CDR1 SGHTA and CDR2 FQGNSA. CDR3 length: 15 residues. The CDR3 here is CASSLEGGLAYEQYF. The CDR3 nucleotides are TGTGCCAGCAGCTTAGAGGGGGGCTTGGCCTACGAGCAGTACTTC.

The rearrangement uses TRBV5-1 and TRBJ1-1, with 7 bases that match TRBD1. CDR3 length: 15 amino acids. Losses at the gene ends were 1 base for V and 1 base for J; bases not matched to a gene: 4. Germline V gene sequence: CDR1 SGHRS, CDR2 YFSETQ. CDR3 loop: CASSLRPGGNTEAFF. CDR3 in DNA: TGCGCCAGCAGCTTGAGGCCAGGGGGGAACACTGAAGCTTTCTTT.

This chain joins TRBV27 and TRBJ1-2, with D possibly being TRBD1 (6 bases). The CDR3 runs to 14 residues. Trimming left V 3 bases short and J 1 base short, with 9 bases between. The germline CDR1 and CDR2 sequences are MNHEY and SMNVEV (reference sequence). The CDR3 sequence is CASSLGGLNYGYTF. DNA for the CDR3: TGTGCCAGCAGTTTGGGGGGGCTTAACTATGGCTACACCTTC.

CDR3 amino acids: CASSRLRGDTQYF. CDR3 bases: TGTGCCAGCAGCCGTCTCCGCGGAGATACGCAGTATTTT. The chain has TRBV5-6 and TRBJ2-3; no reliable D call. The CDR3 loop spans 13 amino acids. The germline CDR1 and CDR2 sequences are SGHDT and YYEEEE. Between the trimmed V and J ends, which lost 4 bases and 5 bases, there was a span of 11 bases. Complete variable domain (other parts from reference TRBV5-6 and TRBJ2-3): DAGVTQSPTHLIKTRGQQVTLRCSPKSGHDTVSWYQQALGQGPQFIFQYYEEEERQRGNFPDRFSGHQFPNYSSELNVNALLLGDSALYLCASSRLRGDTQYFGPGTRLTVL.

The rearrangement uses TRBV5-6 and TRBJ2-7; D is perhaps TRBD1 (6 bases). Germline CDR1 is SGHDT and CDR2 is YYEEEE. The V end lost 2 bases, the J end lost 7 bases, and 13 bases lay between the germline ends. The CDR3 runs 13 residues. This CDR3 reads CASSLSGAGEQYF. The CDR3 region has the DNA TGTGCCAGCAGCTTATCAGGGGCTGGTGAGCAGTACTTC.

The chain links TRBV19 to TRBJ2-1, with 8 bases identical to TRBD1. Germline values: CDR1 LNHDA, CDR2 SQIVND (reference sequence). Trimming removed 0 bases from V and 7 bases from J; junction bases left unmatched: 11. The CDR3 sequence is 17 residues long. The CDR3 region is CASSIDPAGGLLNEQFF. The DNA for the CDR3 is TGTGCCAGTAGTATAGATCCCGCAGGGGGCTTGTTGAATGAGCAGTTCTTC.